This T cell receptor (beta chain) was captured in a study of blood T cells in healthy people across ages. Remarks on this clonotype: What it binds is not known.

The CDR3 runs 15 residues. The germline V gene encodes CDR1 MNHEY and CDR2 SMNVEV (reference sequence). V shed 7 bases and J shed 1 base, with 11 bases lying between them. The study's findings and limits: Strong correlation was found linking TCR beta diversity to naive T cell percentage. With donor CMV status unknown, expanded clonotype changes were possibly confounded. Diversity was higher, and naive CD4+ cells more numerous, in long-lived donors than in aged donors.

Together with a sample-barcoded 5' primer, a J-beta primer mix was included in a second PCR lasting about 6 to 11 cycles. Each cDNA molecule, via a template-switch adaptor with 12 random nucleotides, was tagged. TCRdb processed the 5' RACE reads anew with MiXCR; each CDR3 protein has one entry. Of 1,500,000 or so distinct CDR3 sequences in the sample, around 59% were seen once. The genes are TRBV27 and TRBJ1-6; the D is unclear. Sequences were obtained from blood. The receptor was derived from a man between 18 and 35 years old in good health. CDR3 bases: TGTGCCAGCAAAATGGGAAGGTCCTATAATTCACCCCTCCACTTT. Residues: CASKMGRSYNSPLHF.